This TCR beta chain stems from a study of blood T cell repertoires in COVID-19. Study as a whole: Acute and convalescent COVID-19 specimens originated in the United States, Italy and Spain. From T cells, B-cell-depleted T cells, or PBMCs came the material, which was cDNA or gDNA.

Original processing notes: Amplified reference gene primers provided the basis for estimating nucleated cell counts. The assay was immunoSEQ multiplex PCR, and TCRdb's table has in-frame clones only and misses some. Clone size and the V and J calls come from that table; the DNA yielded D and trimming. The table includes 50,000 to 65,000 clones, roughly 88% detected once. The germline CDR1 and CDR2 sequences are SNHLY and FYNNEI. The ends lost 7 bases at V and 6 bases at J; junction bases unmatched: 7. CDR3 length equals 13 residues. This clone was seen a few times. Sequencing input: peripheral blood. The clonotype comes from a man in his fifties or sixties with acute or convalescent COVID-19. The chain joins TRBV2 to TRBJ2-7; 9 nucleotides align to TRBD2. The CDR3 here is CASKLAGSREQYF. The CDR3 coding sequence is TGTGCCAGCAAGCTAGCGGGGTCTCGCGAGCAGTACTTC.